One and the same sample provided the 26 T cell receptor beta chains below, sequenced in a study of blood T cell repertoires in COVID-19. Some clones are missing from TCRdb's copy, which holds only in-frame ones; the method was immunoSEQ multiplex PCR. Of 90,000 to 130,000 clones in the sample, over 60% were seen once. What was sequenced was peripheral blood. The receptors come from a woman of 80 years or more with active or convalescent COVID-19.

V and J are TRBV12-3 or TRBV12-4 and TRBJ1-1; D is ambiguous. This CDR3 has 13 residues. Trimming took off 6 bases at V and 6 bases at J, with 14 bases between the two ends. CDR3 bases: TGTGCCAGCAGCGTCGTAGGCGGGGCTGAAGCTTTCTTT. Amino acid sequence: CASSVVGGAEAFF.

The chain carries TRBV20-1 and TRBJ2-1; no firm D call. V shed 5 bases and J shed 7 bases, with 9 bases lying between them. The CDR3 is 11 amino acids. Looked up from germline, CDR1 is DFQATT and CDR2 is SNEGSKA (reference sequence). The CDR3 nucleotides are TGCAGTGCTGGTAGTTGGAATGAGCAGTTCTTC. Amino acid sequence: CSAGSWNEQFF.

V and J are TRBV10-3 and TRBJ1-6; D gene ambiguous. The CDR3 extends over 16 amino acids. With 4 bases removed from V and 7 bases from J, the gap between germline ends came to 17 bases. The germline CDR1 and CDR2 sequences are ENHRY and SYGVKD. The CDR3 sequence is CAISVRFDGGNSPLHF. In DNA form, the CDR3 reads TGTGCCATCAGTGTTAGGTTTGACGGCGGGAATTCACCCCTCCACTTT.

The V gene is TRBV28, the J gene TRBJ1-1, with unresolved D. Germline V gene data show CDR1 as MDHEN and CDR2 as SYDVKM. The ends were cut back, 7 bases at V and 6 bases at J, with 12 bases in the middle. There are 12 residues in the CDR3. The CDR3 sequence: CASITGRAEAFF. As DNA, the CDR3 is TGTGCCAGCATCACGGGAAGGGCTGAAGCTTTCTTT.

The genes are TRBV28 and TRBJ2-5; 7 bases agree with TRBD1. CDR3 size: 16 residues. Trimming cost V 5 bases and J 5 bases; bases outside gene matches: 14. Germline CDR1 MDHEN, CDR2 SYDVKM. This CDR3 reads CASSDQQGPRRETQYF. The CDR3 DNA follows: TGTGCCAGCAGTGACCAACAGGGGCCGCGGCGGGAGACCCAGTACTTC.

This clone was detected once. The V gene is TRBV29-1, the J gene TRBJ1-1, with 8 bases identical to TRBD1. Germline V gene lookup returns CDR1 SQVTM and CDR2 ANQGSEA. CDR3 length: 14 residues. Losses at the gene ends were 6 bases for V and 11 bases for J; bases not matched to a gene: 17. The CDR3 bases are TGCAGCGTGGACTCAGGGGGCGCGGGTCCGGGGGCTTTCTTT. Its translation: CSVDSGGAGPGAFF.

The chain employs TRBV15 and TRBJ2-7; TRBD1 is a possible D gene (5 bases). Germline loops: CDR1 LNHNV, CDR2 YYDKDF (reference sequence). This CDR3 region has 17 residues. V was pared by 0 bases and J by 2 bases, with 17 bases between. The CDR3 sequence: CATSRDAGRGTTYEQYF. In nucleotides, the CDR3 is TGTGCCACCAGCAGAGATGCAGGTAGGGGCACAACCTACGAGCAGTACTTC.

The chain has TRBV15 and TRBJ2-1, with D perhaps TRBD2 (5 bases). The CDR3 consists of 15 residues. V was pared by 3 bases and J by 2 bases, with 11 bases between. Germline V gene sequence: CDR1 LNHNV, CDR2 YYDKDF (reference sequence). In DNA form, the CDR3 reads TGTGCCACCAGCAGCGGGGTGCTCACCTACAATGAGCAGTTCTTC. This codes for CATSSGVLTYNEQFF.

This sequence joins TRBV20-1 and TRBJ1-1; weak D call: TRBD1 (5 bases). The CDR3 spans 11 residues. The germline V gene has CDR1 DFQATT and CDR2 SNEGSKA (reference sequence). Trimming left V 4 bases short and J 3 bases short, with 6 bases between. As DNA, the CDR3 is TGCAGTGCTACGGGGGACACTGAAGCTTTCTTT. As protein: CSATGDTEAFF.

The CDR3 DNA is TGTGCCAGCAGTTGGCAGGGGTTTAACGACGAGCAGTACTTC. Translation gives CASSWQGFNDEQYF. The J gene is TRBJ2-7, the V gene TRBV28; tentative D call: TRBD1 (6 bases). Germline values: CDR1 MDHEN, CDR2 SYDVKM. The CDR3 contains 14 residues. V lost 4 bases to trimming and J lost 5 bases, with 15 bases between them.

This chain joins TRBV5-4 and TRBJ2-7, with 8 bases lining up with TRBD1. Trimming at V came to 4 bases and at J to 2 bases, leaving 8 bases not matched to a gene. The CDR3 consists of 15 residues. The germline V gene has CDR1 SGHNT and CDR2 YYREEE (reference sequence). DNA for the CDR3: TGTGCCAGCAGCCCCACCGGGACAGGTACCTACGAGCAGTACTTC. The encoded protein is CASSPTGTGTYEQYF.

About this clone: The sample carries other DNA sequences with the same CDR3. The CDR3 protein is CASSLSSGANVLTF. DNA of the CDR3: TGTGCCAGCAGCCTCAGTTCTGGGGCCAACGTCCTGACTTTC. J is TRBJ2-6 and V is TRBV7-2; D remains ambiguous. The germline V gene encodes CDR1 SGHTA and CDR2 FQGNSA. V was clipped by 5 bases and J by 1 base, with 6 bases between them. The CDR3 contains 14 residues. The whole variable domain, filled in from reference TRBV7-2 and TRBJ2-6, reads GAGVSQSPSNKVTEKGKDVELRCDPISGHTALYWYRQSLGQGLEFLIYFQGNSAPDKSGLPSDRFSAERTGGSVSTLTIQRTQQEDSAVYLCASSLSSGANVLTFGAGSRLTVL.

This chain links TRBV28 with TRBJ1-1, with D tentatively TRBD1 (6 bases). CDR3 length equals 15 residues. V was cut by 1 base and J by 6 bases, with 15 bases left in between. The germline V gene encodes CDR1 MDHEN and CDR2 SYDVKM. The CDR3 here is CASSLYGGGGAEAFF. The CDR3 DNA sequence: TGTGCCAGCAGTTTATACGGAGGGGGGGGCGCTGAAGCTTTCTTT.

The rearrangement joins TRBV12-3 or TRBV12-4 to TRBJ2-3; D perhaps matches TRBD1 (5 bases). Trimming shortened V by 8 bases and J by 3 bases, and 12 bases separated the two germline ends. This CDR3 contains 13 residues. The CDR3 DNA reads as TGTGCCAGCGCAGACAGTAAAACAGATACGCAGTATTTT. Its protein product is CASADSKTDTQYF.

The chain carries TRBV5-1 and TRBJ1-1; weak D call: TRBD1 (5 bases). The germline CDR1 and CDR2 sequences are SGHRS and YFSETQ. V dropped 4 bases and J dropped 1 base, with 14 bases sitting between them. The CDR3 runs 15 residues. In DNA form, the CDR3 reads TGCGCCAGCAGCCCGGTGGGGGGAGAGAACACTGAAGCTTTCTTT. Its protein is CASSPVGGENTEAFF.

This clone was seen many times. This sequence joins TRBV10-3 and TRBJ2-7, with 8 bases aligning to TRBD1. Germline assignment: CDR1 ENHRY and CDR2 SYGVKD. The CDR3 extends over 16 amino acids. The J segment lost 4 bases and the V segment lost 6 bases, leaving 14 bases of the junction unmatched. The CDR3 is CAIRDDRQGSVYEQYF. CDR3 coding DNA: TGTGCCATCAGGGATGATAGACAGGGGTCTGTTTACGAGCAGTACTTC.

CDR3 protein: CASTDIAGVYGELFF. As DNA, the CDR3 is TGTGCCAGCACGGATATAGCGGGAGTCTACGGGGAGCTGTTTTTT. V usage is TRBV6-5 and J usage is TRBJ2-2, with 9 bases lining up with TRBD2. The CDR3 runs 15 residues. Germline CDR1 MNHEY, CDR2 SVGAGI. V shed 7 bases, J shed 7 bases, and the junction held 10 bases outside the gene matches.

The V and J genes are TRBV11-3 and TRBJ2-7; 9 positions match TRBD1. Germline V CDR1 and CDR2: SGHNT, YENEEA. V shed 5 bases, J shed 2 bases, and the junction held 10 bases outside the gene matches. CDR3 size: 16 residues. In nucleotides, the CDR3 is TGTGCCAGCAGCCTCGCCGAGGGACAGGGAACCTACGAGCAGTACTTC. Protein product: CASSLAEGQGTYEQYF.

This clone was found a few times. The chain recombines TRBV2 with TRBJ2-1; 13 nucleotides agree with TRBD2. The CDR3 spans 20 residues. The V and J ends lost 6 bases and 7 bases, in that order; junction bases with no gene match: 21. From germline, CDR1 is SNHLY and CDR2 FYNNEI. The CDR3 DNA reads as TGTGCCAGCAGAACAAGCAGGACTAGCGGGAGTGGGGTGTTTTTAAATGAGCAGTTCTTC. It is translated as CASRTSRTSGSGVFLNEQFF. Together with reference TRBV2 and TRBJ2-1, the CDR3 gives the full variable domain: EPEVTQTPSHQVTQMGQEVILRCVPISNHLYFYWYRQILGQKVEFLVSFYNNEISEKSEIFDDQFSVERPDGSNFTLKIRSTKLEDSAMYFCASRTSRTSGSGVFLNEQFFGPGTRLTVL.

This chain connects TRBV7-2 to TRBJ2-1; D call uncertain. V lost 1 base to trimming and J lost 4 bases, with 5 bases between them. The CDR3 is 13 residues long. Germline values: CDR1 SGHTA, CDR2 FQGNSA. The CDR3 spells CASSLVAYNEQFF. The CDR3 coding sequence is TGTGCCAGCAGCTTAGTAGCTTACAATGAGCAGTTCTTC.

The chain links TRBV15 to TRBJ1-6; 8 bases agree with TRBD1. J lost 6 bases, V lost 3 bases, and 4 bases had no gene match. There are 15 residues in the CDR3. Per the germline V gene, CDR1 is LNHNV and CDR2 is YYDKDF (reference sequence). CDR3 region: CATSRDGQGNSPLHF. DNA of the CDR3: TGTGCCACCAGCAGGGACGGACAGGGTAATTCACCCCTCCACTTT.

CDR3: CAISEWGGRGGQETQYF. In DNA form, the CDR3 reads TGTGCCATCAGTGAGTGGGGGGGCAGGGGTGGCCAAGAGACCCAGTACTTC. The chain carries TRBV10-3 and TRBJ2-5; possible D gene TRBD2, 7 bases. Trimming took off 1 base at V and 1 base at J, with 16 bases between the two ends. CDR1 and CDR2 from the germline V gene are ENHRY and SYGVKD. The CDR3 runs to 17 residues.

The chain combines TRBV11-2 with TRBJ2-1; D is perhaps TRBD2 (6 bases). The V end was cut by 3 bases, the J end by 7 bases, with 13 bases between. CDR3 size: 14 residues. CDR1 SGHAT and CDR2 FQNNGV come from the germline V gene. This CDR3 reads CASSFIGSRNEQFF. In DNA, the CDR3 is TGTGCCAGCAGCTTCATCGGGAGCCGGAATGAGCAGTTCTTC.

The CDR3 spells CASSEGRDYGYTF. The CDR3 DNA is TGTGCCAGCAGTGAGGGCAGGGACTATGGCTACACCTTC. V is TRBV6-1 and J is TRBJ1-2, with a tentative D call TRBD1 (5 bases). Germline V gene sequence: CDR1 MNHNS, CDR2 SASEGT. The CDR3 totals 13 residues. V lost 3 bases to trimming and J lost 3 bases, with 8 bases between them.

The chain recombines TRBV3-1 (or the pseudogene TRBV3-2) with TRBJ2-5; D might be TRBD2 (6 bases). The CDR3 sequence is 12 residues long. Deletions cut 4 bases from V and 14 bases from J, with 17 bases between. The germline gives CDR1 LGHDT, CDR2 YNNKEL (reference sequence). CDR3 DNA sequence: TGTGCCAGCAGCCCGTGGGGGGATATTGTATACTTC. This sequence encodes CASSPWGDIVYF.

This clone has more than one count but fewer than ten. This chain joins TRBV6-5 and TRBJ1-1; 9 bases align to TRBD1. CDR3 length: 15 residues. V gave up 4 bases and J gave up 4 bases; unmatched junction bases: 7. Germline V gives CDR1 MNHEY, CDR2 SVGAGI. The CDR3 sequence: CASSLLGQGPTEAFF. For the CDR3, the DNA is TGTGCCAGCAGTTTGTTGGGACAGGGACCCACTGAAGCTTTCTTT.